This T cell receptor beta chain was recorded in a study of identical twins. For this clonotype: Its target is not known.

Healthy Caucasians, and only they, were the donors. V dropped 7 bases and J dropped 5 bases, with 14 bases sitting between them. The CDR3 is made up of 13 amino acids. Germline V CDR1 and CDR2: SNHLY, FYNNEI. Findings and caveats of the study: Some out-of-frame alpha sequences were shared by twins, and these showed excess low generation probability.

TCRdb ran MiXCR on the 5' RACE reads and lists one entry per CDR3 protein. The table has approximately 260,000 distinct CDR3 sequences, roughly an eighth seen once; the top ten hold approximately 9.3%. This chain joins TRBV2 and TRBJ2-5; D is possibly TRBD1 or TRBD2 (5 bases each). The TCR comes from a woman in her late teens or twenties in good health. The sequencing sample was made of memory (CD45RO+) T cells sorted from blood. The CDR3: CASNPGPRETQYF. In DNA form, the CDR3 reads TGTGCCAGCAATCCGGGGCCAAGGGAGACCCAGTACTTC.